These T cell receptor beta chains were read from a single sample in a study of identical twins. MiXCR, applied by TCRdb to the 5' RACE reads, yields one record per CDR3 protein. The table shows around 530,000 distinct CDR3 sequences, with 15% occurring only once. In addition, the sample was reused for a study of yellow fever vaccine responses in identical twins.

Sequenced sample: CD4+ T cells sorted from blood. These TCRs come from a young woman in good health. The CDR3 runs from the conserved cysteine through the conserved F or W. A D gene is named only where the DNA matches it firmly. Size values are once, few and many counts, or a class for expanded clones, and some rows have none.

cdr3_length	d_call	v_call	clone_size	j_call	cdr3_nt	cdr3_aa
14	.	TRBV24-1	many	TRBJ2-1	TGTGCCACCAGTGATCGCAGGGCCTGGGATGAGCAGTTCTTC	CATSDRRAWDEQFF
11	.	TRBV6-2/TRBV6-3	.	TRBJ2-1	TGTGCCAGCAGTTATACCGGTGAGCAGTTCTTC	CASSYTGEQFF
15	.	TRBV10-3	.	TRBJ2-1	TGTGCCATCACCCAAGGGGGGGCTGGGAACAATGAGCAGTTCTTC	CAITQGGAGNNEQFF
16	TRBD2	TRBV10-2	.	TRBJ2-4	TGCGCCAGCAGTCTAGCGGGAGGGGTAGCCAAAAACATTCAGTACTTC	CASSLAGGVAKNIQYF
15	TRBD2	TRBV5-1	.	TRBJ2-7	TGCGCCAGCAGCTCCGGACTAGCGGGACTGTACGAGCAGTACTTC	CASSSGLAGLYEQYF
15	.	TRBV10-2	few	TRBJ1-1	TGCGCCAGCAAAAAGCCGGGAACAGGGAACGCTGAAGCTTTCTTT	CASKKPGTGNAEAFF
13	.	TRBV5-6	few	TRBJ1-1	TGTGCCAGCAGCTCGGGGACACCCTCCGAAGCTTTCTTT	CASSSGTPSEAFF
14	.	TRBV20-1	few	TRBJ2-2	TGCAGTGCTTCCGGGACGTCGAACACCGGGGAGCTGTTTTTT	CSASGTSNTGELFF
17	TRBD1	TRBV20-1	few	TRBJ2-5	TGCAGTGCCCCCAGGGGGACAGGGGCCCTAGGGCAAGAGACCCAGTACTTC	CSAPRGTGALGQETQYF
16	.	TRBV9	.	TRBJ2-2	TGTGCCAGCAGCGTAGGGTGGCGTACGAACACCGGGGAGCTGTTTTTT	CASSVGWRTNTGELFF
15	.	TRBV29-1	few	TRBJ1-3	TGCAGCGTTGGGGACCGAAACGGACCTGGAAACACCATATATTTT	CSVGDRNGPGNTIYF
16	.	TRBV5-1	few	TRBJ1-4	TGCGCCAGCAGCTTGGCCGGCGGACGGTCTAATGAAAAACTGTTTTTT	CASSLAGGRSNEKLFF
17	TRBD2	TRBV6-1	.	TRBJ2-7	TGTGCCAGCAGTCCCCGACACACTAGCGGGAGGGCGTACGAGCAGTACTTC	CASSPRHTSGRAYEQYF
16	.	TRBV15	.	TRBJ1-5	TGTGCCACCAGCAGAGAGGGAGGCAGGACGGGTCAGCCCCAGCATTTT	CATSREGGRTGQPQHF
14	.	TRBV10-3	few	TRBJ1-1	TGTGCCATCAGCGAGAGGTCTTTCGACACTGAAGCTTTCTTT	CAISERSFDTEAFF
12	.	TRBV12-3/TRBV12-4	.	TRBJ1-2	TGTGCCAGCAGTTTAGGGCCGACGGGCTACACCTTC	CASSLGPTGYTF
16	.	TRBV10-3	few	TRBJ1-6	TGTGCCATCAGTGAGTCGTGGAGGGCTGATAATTCACCCCTCCACTTT	CAISESWRADNSPLHF
17	TRBD1	TRBV7-8	once	TRBJ2-2	TGTGCCAGCAGCTCCCGCCAGGGGGCCCTGGACACCGGGGAGCTGTTTTTT	CASSSRQGALDTGELFF
16	.	TRBV6-5	.	TRBJ2-1	TGTGCCAGCAGTTCCTCGATGCTAGCGCAGGGAGGGGGGCAGTTCTTC	CASSSSMLAQGGGQFF
13	.	TRBV5-1	few	TRBJ2-5	TGCGCCAGCAGCTTCGGGGATCAAGAGACCCAGTACTTC	CASSFGDQETQYF
12	.	TRBV20-1	.	TRBJ1-1	TGCAGTGCTAGAGTCCAGGGCACTGAAGCTTTCTTT	CSARVQGTEAFF
19	.	TRBV6-5	.	TRBJ2-6	TGTGCCAGCAGTTACTCCGGCAGGGGCCGCATCTCTGGGGCCAACGCCCTGACTTTC	CASSYSGRGRISGANALTF
15	.	TRBV2	.	TRBJ2-2	TGTGCCAGCAGTGGTTCCACTTTGAACACCGGGGAGCTGTTTTTT	CASSGSTLNTGELFF
18	.	TRBV14	.	TRBJ1-1	TGTGCCAGCAGCCCCTTGGGATCGGGTTTGTACCTCGGCACTGAAGCTTTCTTT	CASSPLGSGLYLGTEAFF
17	TRBD1	TRBV5-1	few	TRBJ1-4	TGCGCCAGCAGCTTCGGGACAGGGAGGCAAGCTAATGAAAAACTGTTTTTT	CASSFGTGRQANEKLFF
14	TRBD2	TRBV12-3/TRBV12-4	.	TRBJ2-1	TGTGCCAGCAGACTTTCGGGAGGAGGGAATGAGCAGTTCTTC	CASRLSGGGNEQFF
16	TRBD2	TRBV2	.	TRBJ2-7	TGTGCCAGCAGTGAAGATGGGTCTAGCGGGATCTACGAGCAGTACTTC	CASSEDGSSGIYEQYF
12	.	TRBV3-1	.	TRBJ2-1	TGTGCCAGCAGCCCCCGGGCCCTCCCGCAGTTCTTC	CASSPRALPQFF
11	.	TRBV29-1	few	TRBJ1-2	TGCAGCACGACGGAGGGCTATGGCTACACCTTC	CSTTEGYGYTF
15	.	TRBV28	.	TRBJ1-2	TGTGCCAGCAGTTGGGGACGGCGGGATACCTATGGCTACACCTTC	CASSWGRRDTYGYTF
16	TRBD1	TRBV20-1	.	TRBJ1-6	TGCAGTGCTAGAGATCCCTCAGGGGACAGAAATTCACCCCTCCACTTT	CSARDPSGDRNSPLHF
16	TRBD1	TRBV5-6	.	TRBJ2-7	TGTGCCAGCAGCGGACAGGGGGCTGGGTCATGGCAAGAGCAGTACTTC	CASSGQGAGSWQEQYF
16	.	TRBV10-3	few	TRBJ2-3	TGTGCCATCAGTGTTAGGAGGGGCGGCGGGGCAGATACGCAGTATTTT	CAISVRRGGGADTQYF
15	.	TRBV12-3/TRBV12-4	few	TRBJ2-3	TGTGCCAGCAGCCCCCAGGGGTTAGCCACAGATACGCAGTATTTT	CASSPQGLATDTQYF
14	.	TRBV5-1	few	TRBJ1-1	TGCGCCAGCAGCTTAACAGGGAAGAACACTGAAGCTTTCTTT	CASSLTGKNTEAFF
12	.	TRBV7-9	few	TRBJ2-4	TGTGCCAGCAGCTTCGGGCAAAACATTCAGTACTTC	CASSFGQNIQYF
13	TRBD1	TRBV20-1	.	TRBJ1-1	TGCAGTGCTAGAGTGACAGGGGTTGCATCAGCTTTCTTT	CSARVTGVASAFF
13	.	TRBV20-1	.	TRBJ1-5	TGCAGTGCTAGAGATCCCGGCAATCAGCCCCAGCATTTT	CSARDPGNQPQHF
14	TRBD2	TRBV2	few	TRBJ2-1	TGTGCCAGCTCTCGGGGCGGGAGCTGGAGTGAGCAGTTCTTC	CASSRGGSWSEQFF
13	.	TRBV18	once	TRBJ1-4	TGTGCCAGCTCAGCACAGGGTAATGAAAAACTGTTTTTT	CASSAQGNEKLFF
16	TRBD2	TRBV15	few	TRBJ2-1	TGTGCCACCAGCAGAGCCCGGGTGGTTAGCGGGGGGGATGCGTTCTTC	CATSRARVVSGGDAFF
16	TRBD2	TRBV7-2	few	TRBJ2-2	TGTGCCAGCAGCTTAGGGCTAGCGGGGGTTACCGGGGAGCTGTTTTTT	CASSLGLAGVTGELFF
18	TRBD2	TRBV5-1	many	TRBJ2-1	TGCGCCAGCAGCTTAGGACTAGCGGGAACCCCCTCCTACAATGAGCAGTTCTTC	CASSLGLAGTPSYNEQFF
14	.	TRBV10-3	.	TRBJ2-2	TGTGCCATCAGTGCAGGCAGGGACACCGGGGAGCTGTTTTTT	CAISAGRDTGELFF
16	TRBD2	TRBV12-3/TRBV12-4	many	TRBJ2-7	TGTGCCAGCAGCCTGAGGACTAGCGGGATAGGGTACGAGCAGTACTTC	CASSLRTSGIGYEQYF
17	TRBD2	TRBV15	few	TRBJ2-2	TGTGCCACCAGCAGTGTAGCGGGGGGGCCTTCTTACGGGGAGCTGTTTTTT	CATSSVAGGPSYGELFF
17	.	TRBV24-1	few	TRBJ2-1	TGTGCCACCAGTGATTTGCAAGGGGCCGGCGCCTACAATGAGCAGTTCTTC	CATSDLQGAGAYNEQFF
15	TRBD2	TRBV2	.	TRBJ2-3	TGTGCCAGCAGTGGGGGACTAGCGTACTCAGATACGCAGTATTTT	CASSGGLAYSDTQYF
15	TRBD2	TRBV3-1	few	TRBJ2-1	TGTGCCAGCAGCCAGGGGACTAGCGGGATAAATGAGCAGTTCTTC	CASSQGTSGINEQFF
14	.	TRBV28	.	TRBJ1-1	TGTGCCAGCAGAACGTCGGGGGAGAACACTGAAGCTTTCTTT	CASRTSGENTEAFF